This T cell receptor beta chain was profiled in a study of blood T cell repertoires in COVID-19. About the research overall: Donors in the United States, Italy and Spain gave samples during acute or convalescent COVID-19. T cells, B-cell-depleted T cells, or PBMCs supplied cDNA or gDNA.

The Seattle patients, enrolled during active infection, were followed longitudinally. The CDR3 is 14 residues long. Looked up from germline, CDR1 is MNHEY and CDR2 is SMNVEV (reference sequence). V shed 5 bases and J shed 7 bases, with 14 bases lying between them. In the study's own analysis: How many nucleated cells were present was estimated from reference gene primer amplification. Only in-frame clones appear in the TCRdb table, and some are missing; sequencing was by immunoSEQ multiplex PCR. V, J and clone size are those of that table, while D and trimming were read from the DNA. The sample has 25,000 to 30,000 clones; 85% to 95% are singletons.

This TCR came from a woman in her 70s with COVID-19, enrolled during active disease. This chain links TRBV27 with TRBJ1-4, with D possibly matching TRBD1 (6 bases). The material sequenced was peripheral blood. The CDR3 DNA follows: TGTGCCAGCAGTCTAGGGGGGGACGCTGAAAAACTGTTTTTT. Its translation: CASSLGGDAEKLFF.